The next 16 T cell receptor beta chains were all read from a single sample in a study of blood T cell repertoires in COVID-19. Method: immunoSEQ multiplex PCR; TCRdb's copy keeps in-frame clones and lacks some. The sample has 130,000 to 150,000 clones; more than 75% are singletons. The sequencing input was peripheral blood. These receptors originate from a man aged 50 to 59 who had recovered from COVID-19.

This chain connects TRBV13 to TRBJ2-1, with TRBD2 as a possible D gene (5 bases). The germline V gene has CDR1 PRHDT and CDR2 FYEKMQ (reference sequence). With 1 base removed from V and 10 bases from J, the gap between germline ends came to 8 bases. This CDR3 contains 12 residues. CDR3 coding DNA: TGTGCCAGCAGCTTAGAGAGAGGGGAGCAGTTCTTC. It yields the protein CASSLERGEQFF.

The chain recombines TRBV4-2 with TRBJ2-3, with 15 nucleotides matching TRBD2. Germline CDR1 LGHNA, CDR2 YNFKEQ. The ends lost 2 bases at V and 5 bases at J; junction bases unmatched: 5. The CDR3 is made up of 17 amino acids. CDR3 DNA sequence: TGTGCCAGCAGCCAAATTAGGACTAGCGGGGGGGAAGATACGCAGTATTTT. This codes for CASSQIRTSGGEDTQYF.

The rearrangement joins TRBV3-1 (or the pseudogene TRBV3-2) to TRBJ2-1, with TRBD2 matching over 7 bases. With 4 bases clipped from V and 8 bases from J, the junction kept 11 bases outside the gene matches. CDR1 and CDR2 (germline): LGHDT, YNNKEL (reference sequence). This CDR3 has 15 residues. This CDR3 reads CASSPRLAGEYEQFF. The CDR3 coding sequence is TGTGCCAGCAGCCCTCGACTAGCCGGGGAATATGAGCAGTTCTTC.

The genes are TRBV19 and TRBJ1-1, with 9 bases lining up with TRBD1. Trimming took 4 bases from V and 1 from J; bases not matched to a gene: 1. Germline CDR1 LNHDA, CDR2 SQIVND (reference sequence). The CDR3 length is 14 residues. CDR3 sequence: CASSKDRGNTEAFF. CDR3 bases: TGTGCCAGTAGTAAGGACAGGGGGAACACTGAAGCTTTCTTT.

The V call is TRBV30, the J call TRBJ2-7; TRBD1 matches 7 bases. This CDR3 is 14 amino acids long. CDR1 and CDR2 (germline): GTSNPN, SVGIG (reference sequence). With V trimmed by 0 bases and J by 2 bases, 4 bases remained unmatched. CDR3 in DNA: TGTGCCTGGAGTGTACAGACAGGGCCCTACGAGCAGTACTTC. This codes for CAWSVQTGPYEQYF.

The chain links TRBV6-2 or TRBV6-3 to TRBJ2-3, with 12 bases identical to TRBD2. Germline V gene data show CDR1 as MNHEY and CDR2 as SVGEGT. There are 17 residues in the CDR3. After removal of 2 bases from V and 4 bases from J, the junction contained 7 bases not matched to a gene. CDR3 sequence (DNA): TGTGCCAGCAGTTACGGTGGGCTAGCGGGGGGGGCAGATACGCAGTATTTT. Its protein is CASSYGGLAGGADTQYF.

This chain uses TRBV9 with TRBJ1-4, with TRBD1 identical over 11 bases. The V gene's germline CDR1 is SGDLS and CDR2 YYNGEE. This CDR3 is built from 17 residues. Trimming took 3 bases from V and 0 from J; bases not matched to a gene: 4. CDR3 in amino acids: CASSGGQGAATNEKLFF. CDR3 in DNA: TGTGCCAGCAGCGGTGGACAGGGGGCGGCAACTAATGAAAAACTGTTTTTT.

The chain employs TRBV19 and TRBJ1-5; D may be TRBD1 (6 bases). V dropped 1 base and J dropped 3 bases, with 10 bases sitting between them. Germline CDR1 reads LNHDA; CDR2 reads SQIVND (reference sequence). This CDR3 spans 15 amino acids. In nucleotides, the CDR3 is TGTGCCAGTAGTATAGGGCGACAGGTCAATCAGCCCCAGCATTTT. It encodes CASSIGRQVNQPQHF.

J is TRBJ2-3 and V is TRBV23-1; 8 positions agree with TRBD1. TRBV23-1 is known as an ORF, though its function is uncertain. J lost 5 bases, V lost 5 bases, and 6 bases had no gene match. CDR3 length: 14 amino acids. The CDR3 nucleotides read TGCGCCAGCAGTAGGCAGGGGGCGGGAGATACGCAGTATTTT. Translated: CASSRQGAGDTQYF.

The chain carries TRBV19 and TRBJ1-3; TRBD1 might be the D (5 bases). Trimming cost V 8 bases and J 2 bases, with 19 bases left between them. This CDR3 contains 16 residues. CDR1 and CDR2 from the germline V gene are LNHDA and SQIVND (reference sequence). The CDR3 DNA follows: TGTGCCAGTCAGCAGAAAACAGGATATCCTGGAAACACCATATATTTT. Amino acid sequence: CASQQKTGYPGNTIYF.

V is TRBV30 and J is TRBJ2-5, with TRBD2 matching 14 bases. Germline-derived CDR1 and CDR2 are GTSNPN and SVGIG (reference sequence). This CDR3 has 18 residues. The J segment lost 3 bases and the V segment lost 0 bases, leaving 9 bases of the junction unmatched. The CDR3 sequence is CAWSVFRTSGGLKETQYF. The CDR3 DNA follows: TGTGCCTGGAGTGTATTTCGGACTAGCGGGGGGCTGAAAGAGACCCAGTACTTC.

J is TRBJ2-3 and V is TRBV7-2; TRBD2 agrees at 12 bases. V shed 5 bases, J shed 4 bases, and the junction held 7 bases outside the gene matches. This CDR3 contains 16 residues. CDR1 is SGHTA, CDR2 FQGNSA, per germline. CDR3 bases: TGTGCCAGCAGCGTCTCTAGCGGGGGGGCGGCAGATACGCAGTATTTT. Translating gives CASSVSSGGAADTQYF. The whole variable domain, filled in from reference TRBV7-2 and TRBJ2-3, reads GAGVSQSPSNKVTEKGKDVELRCDPISGHTALYWYRQSLGQGLEFLIYFQGNSAPDKSGLPSDRFSAERTGGSVSTLTIQRTQQEDSAVYLCASSVSSGGAADTQYFGPGTRLTVL.

V usage is TRBV12-3 or TRBV12-4 and J usage is TRBJ1-1; D gene uncertain. V was shortened by 7 bases and J by 6 bases, with 12 bases between the two germline ends. This CDR3 comprises 12 residues. The CDR3 nucleotides are TGTGCCAGCACCCGAGACACCTCTGAAGCTTTCTTT. It specifies CASTRDTSEAFF.

The J gene is TRBJ1-1, the V gene TRBV13, with D unclear. The germline V and J ends were trimmed by 4 bases and 0 bases, with 9 bases remaining between them. The length of the CDR3 is 14 residues. CDR1 PRHDT and CDR2 FYEKMQ come from the germline V gene (reference sequence). The CDR3 region has the DNA TGTGCCAGCAGCTCCCTACAGATGAACACTGAAGCTTTCTTT. It codes for CASSSLQMNTEAFF.

The chain carries TRBV30 and TRBJ1-1; weak D call: TRBD1 (6 bases). With 1 base removed from V and 7 bases from J, the gap between germline ends came to 16 bases. Germline CDR1 and CDR2: GTSNPN and SVGIG (reference sequence). The CDR3 is made up of 14 amino acids. CDR3 DNA sequence: TGTGCCTGGAGTGCCCAACATACAGGGCTTGAAGCTTTCTTT. This sequence encodes CAWSAQHTGLEAFF.

The rearrangement uses TRBV7-9 and TRBJ1-6, with TRBD1 matching over 12 bases. The J segment lost 9 bases and the V segment lost 5 bases, leaving 8 bases of the junction unmatched. Germline V gene sequence: CDR1 SEHNR, CDR2 FQNEAQ (reference sequence). CDR3 length: 16 residues. This CDR3 is CASSQGDRGHGSPLHF. The CDR3 region has the DNA TGTGCCAGCAGCCAAGGGGACAGGGGGCATGGTTCACCCCTCCACTTT.